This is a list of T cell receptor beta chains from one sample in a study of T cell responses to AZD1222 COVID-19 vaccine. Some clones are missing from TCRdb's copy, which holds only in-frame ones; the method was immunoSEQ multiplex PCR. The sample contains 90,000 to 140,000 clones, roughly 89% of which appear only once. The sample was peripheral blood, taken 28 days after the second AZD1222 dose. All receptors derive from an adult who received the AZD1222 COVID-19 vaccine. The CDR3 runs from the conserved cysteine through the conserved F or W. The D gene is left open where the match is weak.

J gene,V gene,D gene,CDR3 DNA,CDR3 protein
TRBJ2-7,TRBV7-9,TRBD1,TGTGCCAGCAGAGCTGGTACGACAGGGTACGCAAACGAGCAGTACTTC,CASRAGTTGYANEQYF
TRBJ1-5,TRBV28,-,TGTGCCAGCAGTTTAAGGCCAGAGAATCAGCCCCAGCATTTT,CASSLRPENQPQHF
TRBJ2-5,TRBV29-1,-,TGCAGCGTTGTATGGCCAGGGGGGTGGCAAGAGACCCAGTACTTC,CSVVWPGGWQETQYF
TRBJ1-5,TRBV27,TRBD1,TGTGCCAGCAGTTTCCGGGACAGAAATCAGCCCCAGCATTTT,CASSFRDRNQPQHF
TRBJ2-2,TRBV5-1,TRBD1,TGCGCCAGCAGCCACCGGGACAGGAACACCGGGGAGCTGTTTTTT,CASSHRDRNTGELFF
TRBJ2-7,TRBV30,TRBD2,TGTGCCTGGAGTGTAGGACTAGCGGGGGGCGGCGAGCAGTACTTC,CAWSVGLAGGGEQYF
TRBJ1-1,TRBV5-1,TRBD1,TGCGCCAGCAGTTCCCAGGGGGGGGGCACTGAAGCTTTCTTT,CASSSQGGGTEAFF
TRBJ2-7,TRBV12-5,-,TGTGCCCTCACATGGGTCAGGAGAGCCTACGAGCAGTACTTC,CALTWVRRAYEQYF
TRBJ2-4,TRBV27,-,TGTGCCAGCAGTTTAGTCTCCGGTGGCCACATTCAGTACTTC,CASSLVSGGHIQYF
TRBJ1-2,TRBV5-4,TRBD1,TGTGCCAGCAGCTCTATGGGACAGGCTAACTATGGCTACACCTTC,CASSSMGQANYGYTF
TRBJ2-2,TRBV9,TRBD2,TGTGCCAGCAGCGTAATTGGGCAAGCGGGAACCGGGGAGCTGTTTTTT,CASSVIGQAGTGELFF
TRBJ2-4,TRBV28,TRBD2,TGTGCCAGCAGATTGGGACTAGCGGAATACATTCAGTACTTC,CASRLGLAEYIQYF
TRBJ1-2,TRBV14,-,TGTGCCAGCAGCCAAGGGCCGGTCGGTGGCTACACCTTC,CASSQGPVGGYTF
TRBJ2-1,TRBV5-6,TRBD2,TGTGCCAGCAGCCACGGGGGACTAGTCTACAATGAGCAGTTCTTC,CASSHGGLVYNEQFF
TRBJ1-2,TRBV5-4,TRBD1,TGTGCCAGCAGCTTGTTGGGACAGGGAGGAGGCTACACCTTC,CASSLLGQGGGYTF
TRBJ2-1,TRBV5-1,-,TGCGCCAGCAGGTTCAGCCCTGAAGTCCCTGAGCAGTTCTTC,CASRFSPEVPEQFF
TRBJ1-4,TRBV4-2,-,TGTGCCAGCAGCCACGCCGGGTCCTACTTAAACATTAATGAAAAACTGTTTTTT,CASSHAGSYLNINEKLFF
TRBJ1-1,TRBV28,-,TGTGCCAGCAGCCGCCGGGGAGTTCGAAAGGCTGAAGCTTTCTTT,CASSRRGVRKAEAFF